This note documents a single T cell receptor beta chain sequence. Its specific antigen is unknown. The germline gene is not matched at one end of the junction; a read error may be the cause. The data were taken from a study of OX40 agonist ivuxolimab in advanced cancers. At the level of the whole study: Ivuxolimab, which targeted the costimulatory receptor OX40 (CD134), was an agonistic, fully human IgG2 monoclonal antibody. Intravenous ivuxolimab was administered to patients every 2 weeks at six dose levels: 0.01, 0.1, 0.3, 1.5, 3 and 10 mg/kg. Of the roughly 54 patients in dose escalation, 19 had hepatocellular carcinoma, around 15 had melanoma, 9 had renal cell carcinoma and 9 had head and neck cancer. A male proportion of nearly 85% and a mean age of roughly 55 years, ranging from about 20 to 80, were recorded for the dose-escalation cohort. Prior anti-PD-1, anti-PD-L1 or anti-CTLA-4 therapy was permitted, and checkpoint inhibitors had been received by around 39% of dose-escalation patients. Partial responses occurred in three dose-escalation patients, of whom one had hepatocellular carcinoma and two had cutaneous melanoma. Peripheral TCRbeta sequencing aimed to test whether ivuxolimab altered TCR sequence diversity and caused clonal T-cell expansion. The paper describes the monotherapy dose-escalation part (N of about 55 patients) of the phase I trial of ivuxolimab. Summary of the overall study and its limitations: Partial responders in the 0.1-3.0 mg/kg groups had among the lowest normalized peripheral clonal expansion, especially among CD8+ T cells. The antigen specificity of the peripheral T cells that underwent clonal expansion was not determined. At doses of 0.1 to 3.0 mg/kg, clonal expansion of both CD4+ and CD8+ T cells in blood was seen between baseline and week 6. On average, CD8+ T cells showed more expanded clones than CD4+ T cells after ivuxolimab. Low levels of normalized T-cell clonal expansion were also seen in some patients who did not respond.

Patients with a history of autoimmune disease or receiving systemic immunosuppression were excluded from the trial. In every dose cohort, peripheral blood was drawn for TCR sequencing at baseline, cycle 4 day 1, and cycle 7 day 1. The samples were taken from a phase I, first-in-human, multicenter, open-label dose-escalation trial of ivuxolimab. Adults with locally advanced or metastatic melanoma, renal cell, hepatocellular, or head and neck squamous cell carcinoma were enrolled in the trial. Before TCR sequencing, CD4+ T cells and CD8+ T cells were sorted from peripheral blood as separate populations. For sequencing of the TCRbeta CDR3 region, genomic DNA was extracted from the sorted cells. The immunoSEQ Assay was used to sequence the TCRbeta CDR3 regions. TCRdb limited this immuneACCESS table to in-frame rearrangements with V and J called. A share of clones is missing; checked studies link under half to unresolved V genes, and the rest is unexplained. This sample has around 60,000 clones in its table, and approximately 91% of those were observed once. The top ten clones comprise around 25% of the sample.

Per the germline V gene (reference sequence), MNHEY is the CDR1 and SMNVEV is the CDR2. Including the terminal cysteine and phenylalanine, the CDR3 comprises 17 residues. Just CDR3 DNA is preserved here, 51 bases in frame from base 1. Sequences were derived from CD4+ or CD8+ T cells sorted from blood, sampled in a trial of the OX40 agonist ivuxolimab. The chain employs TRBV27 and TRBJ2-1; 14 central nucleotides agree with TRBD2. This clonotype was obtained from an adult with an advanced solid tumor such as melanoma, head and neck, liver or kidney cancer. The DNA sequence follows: TGTGCCAGCAGGGACCGACTAGCGGGAGGGCCGCTTTATGAGCAGCTCTTC. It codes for CASRDRLAGGPLYEQLF.